One and the same sample provided the 20 T cell receptor beta chains below, sequenced in a study of shared clonotypes between healthy human individuals. The assay was immunoSEQ multiplex PCR, and TCRdb's table has in-frame clones only and misses some. The repertoire holds about 520,000 clones, with around 85% as singletons. Input material: PBMCs. The receptors shown here come from a woman in her 40s in good health. Some clones in this sample may be carry-over from other donors' samples.

On this clone itself: A far more abundant clone sits one base away, making this likely a read error. This chain uses TRBV28 with TRBJ2-6, with unresolved D. V was trimmed by 11 bases and J by 1 base, leaving 6 bases between them. Germline-derived CDR1 and CDR2 are MDHEN and SYDVKM. The CDR3 has 12 residues. CDR3: CAARSGANVLTF. The CDR3 nucleotides are TGTGCCGCCAGGTCTGGGGCCAACGTCCTGACTTTC. Supplemented by reference TRBV28 and TRBJ2-6, the full variable domain reads DVKVTQSSRYLVKRTGEKVFLECVQDMDHENMFWYRQDPGLGLRLIYFSYDVKMKEKGDIPEGYSVSREKKERFSLILESASTNQTSMYLCAARSGANVLTFGAGSRLTVL.

As to this clone: A far larger clone lies a single base away; this is likely a read error. This sequence joins TRBV2 and TRBJ1-2, with TRBD1 matching over 7 bases. Germline CDR1 is SNHLY and CDR2 is FYNNEI. After removal of 9 bases from V and 7 bases from J, the junction contained 11 bases not matched to a gene. The CDR3 length is 13 residues. The CDR3 coding sequence is TGTGCCAGAACCTGGACAGGAAGTTCTGGCTACACCTTC. Translated: CARTWTGSSGYTF.

V is TRBV5-1 and J is TRBJ2-1; no reliable D call. This CDR3 is built from 14 residues. V lost 0 bases to trimming and J lost 7 bases, with 11 bases between them. Germline CDR1 is SGHRS and CDR2 is YFSETQ. The CDR3 is CASSLVASGNEQFF. CDR3 DNA sequence: TGCGCCAGCAGCTTGGTTGCTAGTGGTAATGAGCAGTTCTTC.

The chain employs TRBV5-1 and TRBJ2-1; 9 positions match TRBD2. Trimming at V came to 3 bases and at J to 8 bases, leaving 12 bases not matched to a gene. This CDR3 comprises 16 residues. Germline V gives CDR1 SGHRS, CDR2 YFSETQ. DNA for the CDR3: TGCGCCAGCAGCTCGGGGGGAGCGGGAGGAATATATGAGCAGTTCTTC. Protein: CASSSGGAGGIYEQFF.

The chain uses TRBV11-2 and TRBJ2-7; D might be TRBD1 (6 bases). The CDR3 sequence is 13 residues long. Germline loops: CDR1 SGHAT, CDR2 FQNNGV. With 1 base removed from V and 7 bases from J, the gap between germline ends came to 11 bases. For the CDR3, the DNA is TGTGCCAGCAGCTTAGTGGGCAGGGGTGAGCAGTACTTC. Its translation: CASSLVGRGEQYF.

V is TRBV15 and J is TRBJ2-2, with 7 bases aligning to TRBD1. Trimming removed 0 bases from V and 0 bases from J; junction bases left unmatched: 10. The CDR3 totals 19 residues. From germline, CDR1 is LNHNV and CDR2 YYDKDF (reference sequence). This CDR3 is CATSRDVRTGMTNTGELFF. As DNA, the CDR3 is TGTGCCACCAGCAGAGATGTAAGGACAGGAATGACGAACACCGGGGAGCTGTTTTTT.

V and J are TRBV9 and TRBJ1-4; D remains unclear. The CDR3 is 16 residues long. The V gene lost 4 bases and the J gene lost 5 bases, with 18 bases spanning the gap. Germline CDR1 reads SGDLS; CDR2 reads YYNGEE. CDR3 sequence: CASSPLAGGTNEKLFF. CDR3 in DNA: TGTGCCAGCAGCCCACTAGCGGGCGGAACGAATGAAAAACTGTTTTTT.

The V gene is TRBV29-1, the J gene TRBJ1-1; D is unclear. CDR1 SQVTM and CDR2 ANQGSEA come from the germline V gene. V dropped 7 bases and J dropped 7 bases, with 25 bases sitting between them. The CDR3 extends over 15 amino acids. The CDR3 bases are TGCAGCGCCAAATTTGTGAGGAAGTCCCTGGATGAAGCTTTCTTT. Amino acids: CSAKFVRKSLDEAFF.

The rearrangement joins TRBV27 to TRBJ1-4, with TRBD1 matching 10 bases. This CDR3 is built from 16 residues. In germline, CDR1 is MNHEY, CDR2 SMNVEV (reference sequence). V lost 7 bases and J lost 7; bases outside the gene matches: 12. The CDR3 loop is CASKGGTGTGVEKLFF. CDR3 DNA: TGTGCCAGCAAGGGTGGGACCGGGACAGGGGTTGAAAAACTGTTTTTT.

The chain links TRBV18 to TRBJ1-1, with 10 bases matching TRBD1. The CDR3 length is 17 residues. Trimming removed 2 bases from V and 3 bases from J; junction bases left unmatched: 9. Germline V lookup: CDR1 KGHSH, CDR2 LQKENI. The DNA for the CDR3 is TGTGCCAGCTCACCAGGGTATCCGGGACAGGGGTACACTGAAGCTTTCTTT. Protein: CASSPGYPGQGYTEAFF. Variable domain in full (rest from reference TRBV18 and TRBJ1-1): NAGVMQNPRHLVRRRGQEARLRCSPMKGHSHVYWYRQLPEEGLKFMVYLQKENIIDESGMPKERFSAEFPKEGPSILRIQQVVRGDSAAYFCASSPGYPGQGYTEAFFGQGTRLTVV.

The gene calls are TRBV19 and TRBJ1-4, with a tentative D call TRBD1 (5 bases). Trimming pared 5 bases from V and 8 bases from J, leaving 15 bases between. Germline V gene sequence: CDR1 LNHDA, CDR2 SQIVND (reference sequence). CDR3 length: 14 residues. The CDR3 is CASSVRGEREKLFF. As DNA, the CDR3 is TGTGCCAGTAGTGTCCGAGGGGAGAGGGAAAAACTGTTTTTT.

Of note for this clone: A read error likely explains this, since a far larger clone differs by one base. The chain recombines TRBV15 with TRBJ1-1; no definite D call. Germline assignment: CDR1 LNHNV and CDR2 YYDKDF (reference sequence). The CDR3 has 13 residues. V was clipped by 2 bases and J by 8 bases, with 12 bases between them. The CDR3 sequence is CATSRYPRAEAFF. Here the CDR3 DNA reads TGTGCCACCAGCAGATATCCCCGGGCGGAAGCTTTCTTT.

V usage is TRBV7-9 and J usage is TRBJ2-2; D possibly corresponds to TRBD1 (6 bases). With 2 bases removed from V and 1 base from J, the gap between germline ends came to 11 bases. CDR3 length: 16 amino acids. Germline lookup yields CDR1 SEHNR and CDR2 FQNEAQ (reference sequence). The CDR3 loop reads CASSLFGTKNTGELFF. The DNA for the CDR3 is TGTGCCAGCAGCTTATTCGGGACAAAGAACACCGGGGAGCTGTTTTTT.

This sequence joins TRBV9 and TRBJ2-1; 10 nucleotides agree with TRBD2. The junction had 6 bases not matched to a gene; V was cut back by 4 bases and J by 8 bases. The CDR3 has 14 residues. The germline CDR1 and CDR2 sequences are SGDLS and YYNGEE. The CDR3 DNA follows: TGTGCCAGCAGCCCCAGCGGGAGGGGCGATGAGCAGTTCTTC. It translates to CASSPSGRGDEQFF.

The V and J genes are TRBV27 and TRBJ2-1; 7 positions agree with TRBD1. The trim removed 5 bases at V and 6 bases at J, leaving 7 bases unmatched. Germline loops: CDR1 MNHEY, CDR2 SMNVEV (reference sequence). The CDR3 has 14 residues. The CDR3 region has the DNA TGTGCCAGCAGTCGACAGGGTCTCGTCAATGAGCAGTTCTTC. Translating it yields CASSRQGLVNEQFF.

The chain carries TRBV5-1 and TRBJ2-5; maybe TRBD1 (6 bases). CDR3 length equals 14 residues. V lost 4 bases to trimming and J lost 2 bases, with 12 bases between them. Germline V gene lookup returns CDR1 SGHRS and CDR2 YFSETQ. This CDR3 is CASSTYTGQETQYF. For the CDR3, the DNA is TGCGCCAGCAGCACATACACAGGGCAAGAGACCCAGTACTTC.

This clone was seen only a few times. The genes are TRBV20-1 and TRBJ2-1; no firm D call. The CDR3 runs to 11 residues. Trimming stripped 7 bases from V and 6 bases from J, with 10 bases between. Germline V gene sequence: CDR1 DFQATT, CDR2 SNEGSKA (reference sequence). The chain's CDR3 is CSGSALNEQFF. As DNA, the CDR3 is TGCAGTGGGAGCGCCCTCAATGAGCAGTTCTTC.

As to this clone: At one end the junction does not follow the germline gene, possibly because of a read error. This sequence joins TRBV5-3 and TRBJ2-5; D assignment may be TRBD1 or TRBD2 (5 bases each). TRBV5-3 is assigned to the ORF class and has an uncertain function. This CDR3 has 15 amino acids. The CDR3 sequence is CASSSGTTKSETQYF. For the CDR3, the DNA is TGTGCCAGCAGCTCCGGGACCACCAAGTCGGAGACCCAGTACTTC.

The J gene is TRBJ2-1, the V gene TRBV7-2; the match to TRBD2 covers 9 bases. The germline CDR1 and CDR2 sequences are SGHTA and FQGNSA. J lost 7 bases, V lost 5 bases, and 12 bases had no gene match. The CDR3 loop spans 16 amino acids. DNA for the CDR3: TGTGCCAGCAGCCTCCAGGCGGGAGGGGTGGAAAATGAGCAGTTCTTC. Protein: CASSLQAGGVENEQFF. Full variable domain (outside the CDR3, taken from reference TRBV7-2 and TRBJ2-1): GAGVSQSPSNKVTEKGKDVELRCDPISGHTALYWYRQSLGQGLEFLIYFQGNSAPDKSGLPSDRFSAERTGGSVSTLTIQRTQQEDSAVYLCASSLQAGGVENEQFFGPGTRLTVL.

V usage is TRBV4-1 and J usage is TRBJ2-1; D not resolved. The CDR3 has 15 residues. V shed 1 base and J shed 4 bases, with 11 bases lying between them. CDR1 and CDR2 (germline): MGHRA, YSYEKL. CDR3: CASSQAGAKYNEQFF. As DNA, the CDR3 is TGCGCCAGCAGCCAAGCCGGAGCCAAATACAATGAGCAGTTCTTC.